This record looks at one T cell receptor (beta chain) sequence and its context. CDR3 length equals 13 residues. V lost 5 bases to trimming and J lost 4 bases, with 9 bases between them. CDR1 and CDR2 from the germline V gene are KGHDR and SFDVKD. The record originates from a study of control samples from healthy donors and cancer patients. Assay: immunoSEQ multiplex PCR; the TCRdb copy retains only in-frame clones and omits some. The table lists approximately 84,000 clones, 90% to 95% of them singletons, with 15% to 19% in the top ten. V and J are TRBV24-1 and TRBJ2-3; unclear D gene. The specimen sequenced was blood. The receptor was isolated from a man younger than 40 in good health. For the CDR3, the DNA is TGTGCCACCAGTGTGGAGATTCCAGATACGCAGTATTTT. Its translation is CATSVEIPDTQYF.